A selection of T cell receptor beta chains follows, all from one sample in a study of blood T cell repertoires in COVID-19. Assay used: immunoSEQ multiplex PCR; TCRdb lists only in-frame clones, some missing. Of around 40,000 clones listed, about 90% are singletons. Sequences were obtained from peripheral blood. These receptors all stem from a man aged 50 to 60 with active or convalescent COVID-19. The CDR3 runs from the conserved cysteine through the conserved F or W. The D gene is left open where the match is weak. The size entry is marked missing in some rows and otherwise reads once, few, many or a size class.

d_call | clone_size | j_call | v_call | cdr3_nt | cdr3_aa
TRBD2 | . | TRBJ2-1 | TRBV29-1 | TGCAGCGTTGAAGTCCTAGCGGGGTACAATGAGCAGTTCTTC | CSVEVLAGYNEQFF
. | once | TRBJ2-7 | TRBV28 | TGTGCCAGCAGTCCCTCACCCGGAGGATCCTACGAGCAGTACTTC | CASSPSPGGSYEQYF
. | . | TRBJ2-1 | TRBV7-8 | TGTGCCAGCAGTAGACTGGGCGGGGAATACAATGAGCAGTTCTTC | CASSRLGGEYNEQFF
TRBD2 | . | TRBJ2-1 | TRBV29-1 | TGCAGCGTTGAAGAGGGCCGACTAGCGGGAGTTCGGGCCTACAATGAGCAGTTCTTC | CSVEEGRLAGVRAYNEQFF
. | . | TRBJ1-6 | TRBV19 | TGTGCCAGTAAGACAGGCGGTGATTCACCCCTCCACTTT | CASKTGGDSPLHF
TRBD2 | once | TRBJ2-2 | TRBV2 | TGTGCCAGCAGTGATTACGGGAGGGCCAGGACCGGGGAGCTGTTTTTT | CASSDYGRARTGELFF
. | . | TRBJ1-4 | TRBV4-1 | TGCGCCAGCAGCTTGGTGGCTACTAATGAAAAACTGTTTTTT | CASSLVATNEKLFF
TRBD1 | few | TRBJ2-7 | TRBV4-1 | TGCGCCAGCAGCCAGCTCCGGGACAGGGATCTTCGCGAGCAGTACTTC | CASSQLRDRDLREQYF
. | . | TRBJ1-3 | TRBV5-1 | TGCGCCAGCAGCTCCCTCTCTGGAAACACCATATATTTT | CASSSLSGNTIYF
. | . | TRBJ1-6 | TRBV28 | TGTGCCAGCAGGAGGGGGACACTGTATAATTCACCCCTCCACTTT | CASRRGTLYNSPLHF
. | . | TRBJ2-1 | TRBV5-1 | TGCGCCAGCAGCTTGGGAGGAGGGGAAGTTTCCGATGAGCAGTTCTTC | CASSLGGGEVSDEQFF
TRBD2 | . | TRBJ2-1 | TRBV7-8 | TGTGCCAGCAGCCCCGGGACTAGCGGGGGTGAGCAGTTCTTC | CASSPGTSGGEQFF
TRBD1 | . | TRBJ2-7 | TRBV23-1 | TGCGCCAGCAGAGACAGGGTCCAGTACTTC | CASRDRVQYF
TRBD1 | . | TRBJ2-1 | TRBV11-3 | TGTGCCAGCAGCTTAGGCCGGGACAGGGACAACAATGAGCAGTTCTTC | CASSLGRDRDNNEQFF
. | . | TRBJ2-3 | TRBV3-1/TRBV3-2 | TGTGCCAGCAGCCAATTTAGCTTAGATACGCAGTATTTT | CASSQFSLDTQYF
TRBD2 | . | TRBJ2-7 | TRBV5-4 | TGTGCCAGCAGTTCGACTAGCGGAAAATACGAGCAGTACTTC | CASSSTSGKYEQYF
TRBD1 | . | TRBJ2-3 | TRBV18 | TGTGCCAGCTCACTGGACAGGGGCGCAGATACGCAGTATTTT | CASSLDRGADTQYF
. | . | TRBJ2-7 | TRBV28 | TGTGCCAGCAGTTTATCCAGTCACCTCTACGAGCAGTACTTC | CASSLSSHLYEQYF
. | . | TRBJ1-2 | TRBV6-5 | TGTGCCAGTACTGGGGCACACACCTTCTATGGCTACACCTTC | CASTGAHTFYGYTF
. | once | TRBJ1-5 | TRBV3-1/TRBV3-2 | TGTGCCAGCAGCCAAGCTTCGAGCCAGCCCCAGCATTTT | CASSQASSQPQHF
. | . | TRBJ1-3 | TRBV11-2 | TGTGCCAGCAGCTCAGTACAGGGAAACACCATATATTTT | CASSSVQGNTIYF
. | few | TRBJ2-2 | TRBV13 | TGTGCCAGCAGCTTAGGCCAGGGTAGCAAGAACACCGGGGAGCTGTTTTTT | CASSLGQGSKNTGELFF
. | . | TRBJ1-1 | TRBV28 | TGTGCCAGCAGTTTACGTCCCAGGGGTAAGGGCACTGAAGCTTTCTTT | CASSLRPRGKGTEAFF
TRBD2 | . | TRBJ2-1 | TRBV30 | TGTGCCTGGAGTCCGGGACTAGCGGAGTCGCATGAGCAGTTCTTC | CAWSPGLAESHEQFF
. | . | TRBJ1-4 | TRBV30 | TGTGCCTGGAGCGTGAGTTCGAACAGTGAAAAACTGTTTTTT | CAWSVSSNSEKLFF
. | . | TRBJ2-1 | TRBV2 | TGTGCCAGGGAGTACAATGAGCAGTTCTTC | CAREYNEQFF
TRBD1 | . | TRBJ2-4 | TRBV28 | TGTGCCAGCAGTTCCCCAGGGGGAGTCAAAAACATTCAGTACTTC | CASSSPGGVKNIQYF
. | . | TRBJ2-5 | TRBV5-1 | TGCGCCAGCAGCTTGGGGACAGCCCTAGGGGAGACCCAGTACTTC | CASSLGTALGETQYF
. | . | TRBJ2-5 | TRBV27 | TGTGCCAGCAGGACCGGAGGGGAGGAGACCCAGTACTTC | CASRTGGEETQYF
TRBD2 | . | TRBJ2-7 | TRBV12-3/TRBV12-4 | TGTGCCAGCACCCGGGGGGGAAGTCGCGAGCAGTACTTC | CASTRGGSREQYF
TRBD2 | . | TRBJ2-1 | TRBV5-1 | TGCGCCAGCAGCCCGCAAGCCCAACTAGCGGGGATCGGTGAGCAGTTCTTC | CASSPQAQLAGIGEQFF
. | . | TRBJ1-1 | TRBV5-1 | TGCGCCAGCAGGGGCCGATCCTCGAACACTGAAGCTTTCTTT | CASRGRSSNTEAFF
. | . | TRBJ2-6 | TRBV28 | TGTGCCATAAGCAGGGAAAACCTCCAAGCCAACGTCCTGACTTTC | CAISRENLQANVLTF
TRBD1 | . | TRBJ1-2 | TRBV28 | TGTGCCAGCAGCACCGCTGGGACAGGGTTATACTATGGCTACACCTTC | CASSTAGTGLYYGYTF
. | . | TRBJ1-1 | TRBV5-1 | TGCGCCAGCAGCTCCCAGGGGAACACTGAAGCTTTCTTT | CASSSQGNTEAFF
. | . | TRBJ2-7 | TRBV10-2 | TGCGCCAGCAGCTTGACAGCTAAATACTCCTACGAGCAGTACTTC | CASSLTAKYSYEQYF
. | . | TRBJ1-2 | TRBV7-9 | TGTGCCAGCAGCGGTCTGGAGGCAGACAACTATGGCTACACCTTC | CASSGLEADNYGYTF
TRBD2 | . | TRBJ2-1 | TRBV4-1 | TGCGCCAGCAGCCAAGGGGCTAGCGGACTCTACAATGAGCAGTTCTTC | CASSQGASGLYNEQFF
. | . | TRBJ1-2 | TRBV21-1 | TGTGCCAGCAGTGTCTTTCTCCCGGCGGACTATGGCTACACCTTC | CASSVFLPADYGYTF
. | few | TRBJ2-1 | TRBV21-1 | TGTGCCAGCAGCCCCCACTCTAGCGGGCATTACAATGAGCAGTTCTTC | CASSPHSSGHYNEQFF
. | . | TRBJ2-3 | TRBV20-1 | TGCAGTGCTAAACAGAAAAAACAGTATTTT | CSAKQKKQYF
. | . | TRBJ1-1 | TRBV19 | TGTGCCAGTAGTATCCAGGGTTTGAACACTGAAGCTTTCTTT | CASSIQGLNTEAFF
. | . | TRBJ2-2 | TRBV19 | TGTGCCAGTAAAGAGGTCCGGAACACCGGGGAGCTGTTTTTT | CASKEVRNTGELFF
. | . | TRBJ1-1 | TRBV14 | TGTGCCAGCAGCCTTTATTTTCTGGGAGAGAACACTGAAGCTTTCTTT | CASSLYFLGENTEAFF
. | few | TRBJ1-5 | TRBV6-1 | TGTGCCAGCAGTGAAGACTCTAGCAATCAGCCCCAGCATTTT | CASSEDSSNQPQHF
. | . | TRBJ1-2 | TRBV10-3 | TGTGCCATCAGTGAGGGCATCGGGGGGCAGGTTGGCTACACCTTC | CAISEGIGGQVGYTF
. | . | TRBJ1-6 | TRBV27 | TGTGCCAGCAGCTTCCAGGGAATTAAAAATTCACCCCTCCACTTT | CASSFQGIKNSPLHF
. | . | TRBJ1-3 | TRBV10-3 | TGTGCCATCAGTGATAGACAGTCCTCCTCTGGAAACACCATATATTTT | CAISDRQSSSGNTIYF
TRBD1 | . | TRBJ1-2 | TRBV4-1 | TGCGCCAGCAGCCAGACAGGGGGCAGCTATGGCTACACCTTC | CASSQTGGSYGYTF
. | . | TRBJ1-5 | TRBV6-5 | TGTGCCAGCATGGAGGGTTTCCAGCCCCAGCATTTT | CASMEGFQPQHF
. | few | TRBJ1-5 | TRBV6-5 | TGTGCCAGCAGGGAGGGAACTGATCAGCCCCAGCATTTT | CASREGTDQPQHF
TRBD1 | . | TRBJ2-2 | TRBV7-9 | TGTGCCAGCAGACCGAAACACGGACAGGGGGGAAGAACCGGGGAGCTGTTTTTT | CASRPKHGQGGRTGELFF
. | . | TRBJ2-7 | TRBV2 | TGTGCCAGCAGTGTTCAGAAACCCTCCTACGAGCAGTACTTC | CASSVQKPSYEQYF